This T cell receptor (beta chain) was retrieved from a study of blood T cell repertoires in COVID-19. The table lists this clone with a count of one. Original methodology: It was from reference gene primer amplification that nucleated cell counts were estimated. Using immunoSEQ multiplex PCR, the repertoire was profiled, and TCRdb retains in-frame clones only, with some absent. D and trimming come from the DNA, and the V and J calls and clone size come from that table. The sample lists about 230,000 clones, more than 75% seen once, with about 0.93% in the top ten. The ends were cut back, 1 base at V and 3 bases at J, with 9 bases in the middle. CDR1 and CDR2 from the germline V gene are SEHNR and FQNEAQ (reference sequence). CDR3 length: 14 residues.

The material sequenced was peripheral blood. The TCR sequence derives from a middle-aged man with acute or convalescent COVID-19. The chain has TRBV7-9 and TRBJ1-1; no clear D. CDR3 region: CASSLDLPDTEAFF. The CDR3 region has the DNA TGTGCCAGCAGCTTAGATCTCCCGGACACTGAAGCTTTCTTT.